What follows are 3 T cell receptor beta chains derived from one specimen sequenced in a study of immune heterogeneity within non-small cell lung tumors. As template, the study used bulk tumor genomic DNA at 600 to 700 ng per sample. While surgery was under way, several biopsies spaced far apart were taken per primary tumor. With untreated, newly diagnosed non-small cell lung cancer, the patients went on to undergo curative surgery. Amplification of TCR beta CDR3 was performed by multiplex PCR with 32 V and 13 J primers. TCRdb reanalysed the multiplex PCR reads using MiXCR and keeps one entry per CDR3 protein. The profile covers about 15,000 distinct CDR3 sequences, with approximately 30% appearing a single time and around 5.3% taken by the ten largest. What was sequenced was lung tumor tissue. The receptors derive from a man aged 35-49 years with non-small cell lung cancer.

This clonotype occurred many times. The chain uses TRBV30 and TRBJ1-5; TRBD1 is a possible D gene (5 bases). Trimming cost V 2 bases and J 7 bases, with 9 bases left between them. The V gene's germline CDR1 is GTSNPN and CDR2 SVGIG (reference sequence). This CDR3 has 12 amino acids. In DNA form, the CDR3 reads TGTGCCTGGAGTAACGGGGCCCAGCCCCAGCATTTT. Its translation is CAWSNGAQPQHF.

This chain connects TRBV11-1 to TRBJ1-5; D is uncertain. From germline, CDR1 is SGHAT and CDR2 FQDESV (reference sequence). The V end lost 5 bases, the J end lost 2 bases, and 10 bases lay between the germline ends. The CDR3 totals 14 residues. The CDR3, as DNA: TGTGCCAGCAGCCAGTCGGGTGGCAATCAGCCCCAGCATTTT. Protein sequence: CASSQSGGNQPQHF.

With respect to this clonotype: This clone may be a read error of a much larger clone one base away. The chain uses TRBV20-1 and TRBJ2-7; 7 nucleotides align to TRBD2. The germline V gene encodes CDR1 DFQATT and CDR2 SNEGSKA (reference sequence). The CDR3 consists of 12 residues. This chain's CDR3 is CSAIRGDYGQYF. The CDR3 bases are TGCAGTGCTATCCGCGGGGACTACGGGCAGTACTTC.